This TCR beta chain was documented in a study of T cells after yellow fever vaccination. MiXCR was run by TCRdb on the 5' RACE reads, yielding one entry per CDR3 protein. Of hundreds of thousands of distinct CDR3 sequences in the sample, 18% were seen once. V was pared by 7 bases and J by 1 base, with 13 bases between. In germline, CDR1 is LGHDT, CDR2 YNNKEL (reference sequence). This CDR3 comprises 15 residues. The TCR sequence derives from a man younger than 35 who received the YFV17D yellow fever vaccine. The chain carries TRBV3-1 and TRBJ2-2, with D maybe TRBD2 (6 bases). This sample comprised PBMCs, obtained before the yellow fever booster vaccination. Written as DNA, the CDR3 is TGTGCCAGCACCCCGCACGGGGGGAACACCGGGGAGCTGTTTTTT. Translating it yields CASTPHGGNTGELFF.